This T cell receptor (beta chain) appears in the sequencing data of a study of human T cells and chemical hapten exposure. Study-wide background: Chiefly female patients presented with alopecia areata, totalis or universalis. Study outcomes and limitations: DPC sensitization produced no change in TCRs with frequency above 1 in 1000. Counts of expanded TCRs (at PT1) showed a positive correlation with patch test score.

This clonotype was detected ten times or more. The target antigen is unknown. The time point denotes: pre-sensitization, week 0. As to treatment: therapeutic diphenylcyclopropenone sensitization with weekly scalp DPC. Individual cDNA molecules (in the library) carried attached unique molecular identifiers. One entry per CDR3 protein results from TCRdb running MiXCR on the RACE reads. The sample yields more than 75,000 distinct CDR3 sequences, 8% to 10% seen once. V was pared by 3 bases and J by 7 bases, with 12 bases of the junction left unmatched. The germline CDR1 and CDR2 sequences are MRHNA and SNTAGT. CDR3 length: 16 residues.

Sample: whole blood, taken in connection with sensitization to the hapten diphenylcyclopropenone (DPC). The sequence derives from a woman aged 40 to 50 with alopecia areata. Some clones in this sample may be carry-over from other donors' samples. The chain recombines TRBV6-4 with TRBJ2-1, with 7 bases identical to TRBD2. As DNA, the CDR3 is TGTGCCAGCAGTGATAGGAGCGGGGCCCCGGGGAATGAGCAGTTCTTC. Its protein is CASSDRSGAPGNEQFF.